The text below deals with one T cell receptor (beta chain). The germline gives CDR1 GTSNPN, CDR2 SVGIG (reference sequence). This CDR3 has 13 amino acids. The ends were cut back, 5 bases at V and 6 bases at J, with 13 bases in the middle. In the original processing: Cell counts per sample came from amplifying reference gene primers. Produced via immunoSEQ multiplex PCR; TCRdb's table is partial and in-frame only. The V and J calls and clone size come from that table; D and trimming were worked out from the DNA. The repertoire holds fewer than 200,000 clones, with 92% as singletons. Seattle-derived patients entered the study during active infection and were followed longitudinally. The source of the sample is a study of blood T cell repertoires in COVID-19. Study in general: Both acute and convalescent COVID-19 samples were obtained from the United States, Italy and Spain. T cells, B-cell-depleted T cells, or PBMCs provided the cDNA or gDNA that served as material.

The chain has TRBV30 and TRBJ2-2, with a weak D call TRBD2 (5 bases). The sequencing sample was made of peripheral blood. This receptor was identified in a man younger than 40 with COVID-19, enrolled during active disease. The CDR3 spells CAWALGSPGELFF. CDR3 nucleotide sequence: TGTGCCTGGGCACTAGGGTCCCCCGGGGAGCTGTTTTTT.